The 32 T cell receptor beta chains below all came from one sample that was sequenced in a study of blood T cell repertoires in COVID-19. TCRdb's copy holds only in-frame clones and misses some; the assay was immunoSEQ multiplex PCR. The sample has over 200,000 clones; roughly 88% are singletons. The sequencing sample was made of PBMCs or T cells enriched from blood (not recorded which). The receptors derive from a woman in her thirties or forties with acute COVID-19.

The chain recombines TRBV20-1 with TRBJ1-6; D gene ambiguous. This CDR3 comprises 15 residues. The V and J ends lost 3 bases and 7 bases respectively, with 16 bases between them. From germline, CDR1 is DFQATT and CDR2 SNEGSKA (reference sequence). As DNA, the CDR3 is TGCAGTGCTAGTGGAGGGCGGTCTCCCAATTCACCCCTCCACTTT. The encoded protein is CSASGGRSPNSPLHF.

CDR3 DNA sequence: TGTGCCAGTAGTGCAACAGGGATTGCGGCATACACCGGGGAGCTGTTTTTT. This codes for CASSATGIAAYTGELFF. The chain recombines TRBV19 with TRBJ2-2; TRBD1 might be the D (6 bases). The CDR3 totals 17 residues. In germline, CDR1 is LNHDA, CDR2 SQIVND (reference sequence). Trimming removed 5 bases from V and 3 bases from J, with 19 bases in between.

The chain couples TRBV5-1 to TRBJ2-7; 10 bases agree with TRBD2. The CDR3 extends over 16 amino acids. Trimming removed 0 bases from V and 0 bases from J; junction bases left unmatched: 3. The germline gives CDR1 SGHRS, CDR2 YFSETQ. The CDR3 region is CASSLDSSGSSYEQYV. In DNA form, the CDR3 reads TGCGCCAGCAGCTTGGATTCTAGCGGGAGCTCCTACGAGCAGTACGTC.

This rearrangement joins TRBV6-5 to TRBJ1-1; 9 positions match TRBD1. Germline V gives CDR1 MNHEY, CDR2 SVGAGI. V lost 6 bases to trimming and J lost 1 base; unmatched junction nucleotides: 3. The CDR3 extends over 14 amino acids. Written as DNA, the CDR3 is TGTGCCAGCAGGCCGACAGGGGGGAACACTGAAGCTTTCTTT. Protein sequence: CASRPTGGNTEAFF.

The chain links TRBV21-1 to TRBJ1-1; the table's TRBD1 call for D was not verified on the DNA. TRBV21-1 is described as a pseudogene. The CDR3 is 19 residues long. The CDR3 region is CASSKELVRGQRGNTEAFF. The CDR3, as DNA: TGTGCCAGCAGCAAAGAATTGGTCAGGGGGCAAAGGGGGAACACTGAAGCTTTCTTT.

This chain joins TRBV7-2 and TRBJ2-3; D possibly corresponds to TRBD1 (6 bases). Per the germline V gene, CDR1 is SGHTA and CDR2 is FQGNSA. This CDR3 comprises 14 residues. The V end was cut by 1 base, the J end by 10 bases, with 15 bases between. CDR3 residues: CASSLVTGVVAQYF. The CDR3 DNA is TGTGCCAGCAGCTTAGTGACAGGTGTCGTGGCGCAGTATTTT. The complete variable domain, with remaining parts taken from reference TRBV7-2 and TRBJ2-3, reads GAGVSQSPSNKVTEKGKDVELRCDPISGHTALYWYRQSLGQGLEFLIYFQGNSAPDKSGLPSDRFSAERTGGSVSTLTIQRTQQEDSAVYLCASSLVTGVVAQYFGPGTRLTVL.

The chain employs TRBV6-5 and TRBJ1-2; D call uncertain. There are 13 residues in the CDR3. V was shortened by 6 bases and J by 3 bases, with 11 bases between the two germline ends. Germline V gene sequence: CDR1 MNHEY, CDR2 SVGAGI. CDR3: CASSDTVYYGYTF. In DNA, the CDR3 is TGTGCCAGCAGCGATACAGTCTACTATGGCTACACCTTC.

This chain uses TRBV7-2 with TRBJ2-1; 9 nucleotides align to TRBD2. The CDR3 sequence is 16 residues long. With V trimmed by 5 bases and J by 2 bases, 7 bases remained unmatched. The germline V gene has CDR1 SGHTA and CDR2 FQGNSA. CDR3 region: CASSPGAGGPYNEQFF. The CDR3 coding sequence is TGTGCCAGCAGCCCCGGCGCGGGGGGGCCCTACAATGAGCAGTTCTTC.

The gene calls are TRBV5-6 and TRBJ2-1; 10 bases agree with TRBD1. The ends lost 1 base at V and 6 bases at J; junction bases unmatched: 4. Per germline, CDR1 SGHDT and CDR2 YYEEEE. This CDR3 is 15 amino acids long. CDR3 in amino acids: CASSLSGTGVNEQFF. The CDR3 nucleotides are TGTGCCAGCAGCTTGTCCGGGACAGGGGTCAATGAGCAGTTCTTC.

The rearrangement uses TRBV11-2 and TRBJ2-1; D perhaps matches TRBD1 (6 bases). Looked up from germline, CDR1 is SGHAT and CDR2 is FQNNGV. The V end lost 8 bases, the J end lost 9 bases, and 26 bases lay between the germline ends. The CDR3 loop spans 16 amino acids. CDR3 in amino acids: CASRGYFGKGVREQFF. The DNA of the CDR3 is TGTGCCAGCCGAGGCTACTTCGGTAAGGGGGTTCGTGAGCAGTTCTTC. Variable domain in full (rest from reference TRBV11-2 and TRBJ2-1): EAGVAQSPRYKIIEKRQSVAFWCNPISGHATLYWYQQILGQGPKLLIQFQNNGVVDDSQLPKDRFSAERLKGVDSTLKIQPAKLEDSAVYLCASRGYFGKGVREQFFGPGTRLTVL.

The chain carries TRBV11-2 and TRBJ2-7, with D maybe TRBD2 (5 bases). In germline, CDR1 is SGHAT, CDR2 FQNNGV. The germline V and J ends were trimmed by 5 bases and 3 bases, with 11 bases remaining between them. The CDR3 consists of 13 residues. The CDR3 sequence is CASSLTRDYEQYV. The CDR3 DNA sequence: TGTGCCAGCAGCCTCACTAGGGACTACGAGCAGTACGTC.

V and J are TRBV3-1 (or the pseudogene TRBV3-2) and TRBJ2-6; possibly TRBD2 for D (5 bases). This CDR3 contains 14 residues. With 10 bases removed from V and 2 bases from J, the gap between germline ends came to 12 bases. Germline CDR1 is LGHDT and CDR2 is YNNKEL (reference sequence). Here the CDR3 DNA reads TGTGCCACCGGGGTCGCGGCTGGGGCCAACGTCCTGACTTTC. Translating gives CATGVAAGANVLTF.

This chain uses TRBV18 with TRBJ1-4; D remains unclear. The germline CDR1 and CDR2 sequences are KGHSH and LQKENI. CDR3 length equals 14 residues. V lost 3 bases to trimming and J lost 6 bases, with 11 bases between them. The CDR3 DNA is TGTGCCAGCTCACCGACAAGAGCCTATGAAAAACTGTTTTTT. Protein product: CASSPTRAYEKLFF.

This clone has just one count. V is TRBV6-2 or TRBV6-3 and J is TRBJ2-7; 8 bases match TRBD1. Losses at the gene ends were 2 bases for V and 6 bases for J; bases not matched to a gene: 9. Germline CDR1 is MNHEY and CDR2 is SVGEGT. CDR3 length equals 15 residues. The CDR3 is CASSYGDRSIREQYF. The CDR3 region has the DNA TGTGCCAGCAGTTACGGGGACAGGTCTATACGCGAGCAGTACTTC.

The J gene is TRBJ1-1, the V gene TRBV2, with D perhaps TRBD1 (5 bases). Germline V gene sequence: CDR1 SNHLY, CDR2 FYNNEI. There are 16 residues in the CDR3. The germline V and J ends were trimmed by 2 bases and 9 bases, with 22 bases remaining between them. DNA of the CDR3: TGTGCCAGCAGTGAAAATAACCCCGGTTTAGGACAAAAAGCTTTCTTT. Amino acids: CASSENNPGLGQKAFF.

The chain carries TRBV7-9 and TRBJ2-7, with TRBD1 identical over 10 bases. The CDR3 covers 14 residues. V was clipped by 5 bases and J by 2 bases; unmatched bases: 3. Germline CDR1 is SEHNR and CDR2 is FQNEAQ (reference sequence). CDR3 nucleotide sequence: TGTGCCAGCAGCCGGACAGGGGGGCCCTACGAGCAGTACTTC. Translating it yields CASSRTGGPYEQYF.

The chain is built from TRBV24-1 and TRBJ2-3, with 8 bases fitting TRBD1. In germline, CDR1 is KGHDR, CDR2 SFDVKD. CDR3 length equals 14 residues. J was trimmed by 6 bases and V by 7 bases; bases with no gene match: 8. This chain's CDR3 is CATSPTGGFDTQYF. Written as DNA, the CDR3 is TGTGCCACCAGCCCCACAGGGGGGTTCGATACGCAGTATTTT.

CDR3 coding DNA: TGCGCCAGCAGCCAAGATCTTTCCGGGAGTAATGAGCAGTTCTTC. Translated: CASSQDLSGSNEQFF. The chain joins TRBV4-3 to TRBJ2-1, with D perhaps matching TRBD2 (6 bases). The V end lost 0 bases, the J end lost 7 bases, and 13 bases lay between the germline ends. Germline V gene data show CDR1 as LGHNA and CDR2 as YSLEER. CDR3 size: 15 residues.

A word on this clone: The sample holds other DNA sequences that translate to the same CDR3. V and J are TRBV12-3 or TRBV12-4 and TRBJ2-7, with TRBD1 matching over 7 bases. There are 13 residues in the CDR3. V dropped 5 bases and J dropped 4; count of bases not matched to a gene: 5. In DNA, the CDR3 is TGTGCCAGCAGTCGGACAGGTTCATACGAGCAGTACGTC. Translating it yields CASSRTGSYEQYV.

The chain recombines TRBV9 with TRBJ1-2; D is possibly TRBD1 (6 bases). This CDR3 comprises 14 residues. Trimming removed 4 bases from V and 2 bases from J, with 12 bases in between. Per the germline V gene, CDR1 is SGDLS and CDR2 is YYNGEE. CDR3 sequence: CASSFQTGNYGYTF. The CDR3 coding sequence is TGTGCCAGCAGCTTTCAAACAGGGAACTATGGCTACACCTTC.

The chain is built from TRBV5-5 and TRBJ1-5, with 10 nucleotides matching TRBD1. The ends lost 4 bases at V and 3 bases at J; junction bases unmatched: 16. Per germline, CDR1 SGHKS and CDR2 YYEKEE (reference sequence). The CDR3 contains 19 residues. The CDR3: CASSLQGLGQGGHNQPQHF. In DNA, the CDR3 is TGTGCCAGCAGCCTCCAGGGCTTAGGACAGGGGGGACACAATCAGCCCCAGCATTTT. Variable domain in full (rest from reference TRBV5-5 and TRBJ1-5): DAGVTQSPTHLIKTRGQQVTLRCSPISGHKSVSWYQQVLGQGPQFIFQYYEKEERGRGNFPDRFSARQFPNYSSELNVNALLLGDSALYLCASSLQGLGQGGHNQPQHFGDGTRLSIL.

The chain carries TRBV5-1 and TRBJ2-1; TRBD2 might be the D (7 bases). V lost 0 bases and J lost 8, with 15 bases in between. The CDR3 loop spans 15 amino acids. CDR1 is SGHRS, CDR2 YFSETQ, per germline. This CDR3 reads CASSLEGGPVDEQFF. The CDR3 bases are TGCGCCAGCAGCTTGGAGGGGGGGCCGGTAGATGAGCAGTTCTTC.

This chain joins TRBV15 and TRBJ1-1; D ambiguous. The CDR3 totals 16 residues. V was pared by 0 bases and J by 10 bases, with 21 bases between. CDR1 is LNHNV, CDR2 YYDKDF, per germline (reference sequence). The CDR3: CATSREGGGSYVRAFF. The DNA of the CDR3 is TGTGCCACCAGCAGAGAAGGCGGAGGGTCCTACGTACGAGCTTTCTTT.

The rearrangement joins TRBV2 to TRBJ1-2; tentative D call: TRBD1 (5 bases). CDR3 length: 14 residues. V was pared by 5 bases and J by 2 bases, with 12 bases between. Germline CDR1 is SNHLY and CDR2 is FYNNEI. The CDR3 spells CASSPGGENYGYTF. CDR3 sequence (DNA): TGTGCCAGCAGTCCCGGGGGGGAAAACTATGGCTACACCTTC.

This sequence joins TRBV30 and TRBJ1-6, with 8 bases that match TRBD1. Trimming at V came to 2 bases and at J to 6 bases, leaving 12 bases not matched to a gene. Germline loops: CDR1 GTSNPN, CDR2 SVGIG (reference sequence). This CDR3 contains 17 residues. CDR3 sequence: CAWSLTGVPRLNSPLHF. The CDR3 DNA sequence: TGTGCCTGGAGTTTGACAGGGGTTCCTCGCCTTAATTCACCCCTCCACTTT. Supplemented by reference TRBV30 and TRBJ1-6, the full variable domain reads SQTIHQWPATLVQPVGSPLSLECTVEGTSNPNLYWYRQAAGRGLQLLFYSVGIGQISSEVPQNLSASRPQDRQFILSSKKLLLSDSGFYLCAWSLTGVPRLNSPLHFGNGTRLTVT.

This clone has a handful of counts. CDR3: CASSLMPYGTQHF. The CDR3 DNA is TGTGCCAGCAGCTTGATGCCGTACGGGACCCAGCATTTT. J is TRBJ1-5 and V is TRBV5-5; D is ambiguous. Trimming took 1 base from V and 11 from J, leaving 13 bases between them. This CDR3 contains 13 residues. Looked up from germline, CDR1 is SGHKS and CDR2 is YYEKEE (reference sequence). Full variable domain (remainder filled in from reference TRBV5-5 and TRBJ1-5): DAGVTQSPTHLIKTRGQQVTLRCSPISGHKSVSWYQQVLGQGPQFIFQYYEKEERGRGNFPDRFSARQFPNYSSELNVNALLLGDSALYLCASSLMPYGTQHFGDGTRLSIL.

The genes are TRBV10-3 and TRBJ2-3, with D perhaps TRBD1 (6 bases). The ends were cut back, 6 bases at V and 0 bases at J, with 13 bases in the middle. This CDR3 comprises 15 residues. Germline V gene sequence: CDR1 ENHRY, CDR2 SYGVKD. The CDR3 DNA sequence: TGTGCCATCAGCACCGGACAGAGTAGCACAGATACGCAGTATTTT. This encodes CAISTGQSSTDTQYF.

The V gene is TRBV7-8, the J gene TRBJ1-1; no firm D call. From germline, CDR1 is SGHVS and CDR2 FQNEAQ. The CDR3 has 13 amino acids. V was clipped by 2 bases and J by 4 bases, with 8 bases between them. The CDR3 loop is CASSLLSGTEAFF. CDR3 coding DNA: TGTGCCAGCAGCTTACTCAGTGGCACTGAAGCTTTCTTT. Combining the CDR3 with reference TRBV7-8 and TRBJ1-1 gives the whole variable domain GAGVSQSPRYKVAKRGQDVALRCDPISGHVSLFWYQQALGQGPEFLTYFQNEAQLDKSGLPSDRFFAERPEGSVSTLKIQRTQQEDSAVYLCASSLLSGTEAFFGQGTRLTVV.

The chain uses TRBV10-1 and TRBJ2-1; 10 nucleotides line up with TRBD2. The ends lost 1 base at V and 9 bases at J; junction bases unmatched: 6. The V gene's germline CDR1 is WNHNN and CDR2 SYGVQD (reference sequence). CDR3 length equals 15 residues. The CDR3 loop is CASSELAGGWVEQFF. CDR3 coding DNA: TGCGCCAGCAGTGAGTTAGCGGGGGGCTGGGTTGAGCAGTTCTTC.

The chain combines TRBV10-3 with TRBJ2-1, with 8 bases identical to TRBD2. The V segment lost 4 bases and the J segment 6 bases; nucleotides outside the gene matches: 2. The CDR3 is made up of 13 amino acids. The germline gives CDR1 ENHRY, CDR2 SYGVKD. The CDR3 DNA sequence: TGTGCCATCAGTGCGACTAGCGTCAATGAGCAGTTCTTC. It translates to CAISATSVNEQFF.

In DNA, the CDR3 is TGTGCCAGCAGCTTGTTTCAGGATGGAGGTACGCAGTATTTT. Translating gives CASSLFQDGGTQYF. The chain joins TRBV5-4 to TRBJ2-3, with D maybe TRBD2 (5 bases). This CDR3 region has 14 residues. V dropped 1 base and J dropped 8 bases, with 14 bases sitting between them. Germline CDR1 SGHNT, CDR2 YYREEE (reference sequence).

This chain links TRBV20-1 with TRBJ2-5, with D unresolved. The V and J ends lost 3 bases and 7 bases respectively, with 9 bases between them. The CDR3 runs to 11 residues. Germline CDR1 DFQATT, CDR2 SNEGSKA (reference sequence). CDR3 DNA: TGCAGTGCTAGGGCCCATGGGACCCAGTACTTC. The encoded protein is CSARAHGTQYF.